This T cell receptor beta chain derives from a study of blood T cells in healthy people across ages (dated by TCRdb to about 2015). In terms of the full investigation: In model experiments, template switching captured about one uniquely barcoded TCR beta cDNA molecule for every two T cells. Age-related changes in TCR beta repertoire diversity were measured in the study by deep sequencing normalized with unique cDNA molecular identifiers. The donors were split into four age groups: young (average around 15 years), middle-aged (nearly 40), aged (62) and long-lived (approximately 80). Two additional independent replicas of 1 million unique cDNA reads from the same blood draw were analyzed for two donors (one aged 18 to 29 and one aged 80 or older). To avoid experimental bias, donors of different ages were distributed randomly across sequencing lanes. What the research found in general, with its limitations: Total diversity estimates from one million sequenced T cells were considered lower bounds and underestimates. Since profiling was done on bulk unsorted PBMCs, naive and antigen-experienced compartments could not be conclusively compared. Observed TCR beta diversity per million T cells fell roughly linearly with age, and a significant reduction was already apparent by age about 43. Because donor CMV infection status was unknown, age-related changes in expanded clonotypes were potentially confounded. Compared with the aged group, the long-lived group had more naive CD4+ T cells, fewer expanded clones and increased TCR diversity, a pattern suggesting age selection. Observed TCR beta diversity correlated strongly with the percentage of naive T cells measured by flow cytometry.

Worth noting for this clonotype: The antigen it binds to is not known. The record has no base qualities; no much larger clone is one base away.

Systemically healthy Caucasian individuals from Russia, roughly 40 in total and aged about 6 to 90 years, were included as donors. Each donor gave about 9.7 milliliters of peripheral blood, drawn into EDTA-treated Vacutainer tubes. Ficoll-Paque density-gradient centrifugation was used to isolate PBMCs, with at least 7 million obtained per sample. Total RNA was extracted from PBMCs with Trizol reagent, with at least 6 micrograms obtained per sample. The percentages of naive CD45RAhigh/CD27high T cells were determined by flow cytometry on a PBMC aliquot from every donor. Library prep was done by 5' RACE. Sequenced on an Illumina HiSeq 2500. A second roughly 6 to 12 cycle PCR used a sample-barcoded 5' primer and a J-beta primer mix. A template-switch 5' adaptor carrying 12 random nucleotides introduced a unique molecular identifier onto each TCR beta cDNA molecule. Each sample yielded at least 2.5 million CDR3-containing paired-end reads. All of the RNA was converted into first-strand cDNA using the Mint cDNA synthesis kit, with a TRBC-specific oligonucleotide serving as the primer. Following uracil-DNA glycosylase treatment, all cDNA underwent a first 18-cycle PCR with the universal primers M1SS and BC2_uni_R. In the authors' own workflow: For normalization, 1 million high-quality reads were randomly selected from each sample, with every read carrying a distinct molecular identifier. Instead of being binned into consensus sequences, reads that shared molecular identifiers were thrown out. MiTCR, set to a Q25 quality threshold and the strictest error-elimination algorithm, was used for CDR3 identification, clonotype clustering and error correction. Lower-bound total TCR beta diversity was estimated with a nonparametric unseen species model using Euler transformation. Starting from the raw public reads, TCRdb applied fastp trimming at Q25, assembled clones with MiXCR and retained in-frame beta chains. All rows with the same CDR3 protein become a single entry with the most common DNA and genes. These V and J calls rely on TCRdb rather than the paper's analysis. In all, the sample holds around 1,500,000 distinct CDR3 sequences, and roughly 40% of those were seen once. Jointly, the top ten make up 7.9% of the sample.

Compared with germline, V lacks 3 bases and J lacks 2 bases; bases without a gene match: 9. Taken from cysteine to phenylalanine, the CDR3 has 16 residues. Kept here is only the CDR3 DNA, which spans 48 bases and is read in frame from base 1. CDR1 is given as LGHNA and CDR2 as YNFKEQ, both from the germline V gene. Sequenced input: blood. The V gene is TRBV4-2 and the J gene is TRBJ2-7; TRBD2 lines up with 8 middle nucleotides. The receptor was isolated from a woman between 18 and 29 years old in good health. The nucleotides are TGTGCCAGCAGCCAGGAGGTGACGGGGGGGCCCTACGAGCAGTACTTC. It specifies CASSQEVTGGPYEQYF.